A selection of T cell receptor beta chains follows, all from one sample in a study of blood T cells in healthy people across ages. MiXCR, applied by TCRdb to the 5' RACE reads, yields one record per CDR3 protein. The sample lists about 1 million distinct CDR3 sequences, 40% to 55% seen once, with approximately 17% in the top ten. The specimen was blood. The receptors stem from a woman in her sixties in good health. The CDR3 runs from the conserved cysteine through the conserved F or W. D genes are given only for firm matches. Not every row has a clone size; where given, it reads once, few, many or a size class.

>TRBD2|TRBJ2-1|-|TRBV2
CASRQLAGGRGEQFF
TGTGCCAGCAGGCAACTAGCGGGAGGGCGGGGTGAGCAGTTCTTC
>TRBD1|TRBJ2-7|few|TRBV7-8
CASSSRRSLQGEQYF
TGTGCCAGCAGCTCTAGACGGTCCCTGCAGGGGGAACAGTACTTC
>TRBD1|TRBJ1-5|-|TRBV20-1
CSARAETGFAQPQHF
TGCAGTGCTAGGGCCGAGACAGGGTTCGCCCAGCCCCAGCATTTT
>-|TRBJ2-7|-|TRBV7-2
CASSDSGPPSYEQYF
TGTGCCAGCAGCGACAGCGGGCCTCCCTCCTACGAGCAGTACTTC
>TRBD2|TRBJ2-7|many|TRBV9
CASSVSGSFTYEQYF
TGTGCCAGCAGCGTGAGCGGGAGTTTCACCTACGAGCAGTACTTC
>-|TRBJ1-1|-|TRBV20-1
CSATGYGSEAFF
TGCAGTGCTACAGGGTATGGCTCTGAAGCTTTCTTT
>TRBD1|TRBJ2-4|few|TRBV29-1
CSVGDRASNIQYF
TGCAGCGTCGGAGACAGGGCTTCGAACATTCAGTACTTC
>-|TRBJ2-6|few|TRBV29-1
CSVEAQAGANVLTF
TGCAGCGTTGAGGCCCAAGCTGGGGCCAACGTCCTGACTTTC
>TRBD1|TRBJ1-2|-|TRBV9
CASSSQGQGQLYGYTF
TGTGCCAGCAGCTCCCAAGGACAGGGGCAACTCTATGGCTACACCTTC
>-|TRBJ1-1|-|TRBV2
CASSERRASQYTEAFF
TGTGCCAGCAGTGAACGTAGGGCCAGCCAATACACTGAAGCTTTCTTT
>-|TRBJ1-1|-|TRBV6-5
CASSRPSIQGYTEAFF
TGTGCCAGCAGCCGCCCCAGTATTCAGGGGTACACTGAAGCTTTCTTT
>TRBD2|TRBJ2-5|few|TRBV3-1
CASSPETSGSETQYF
TGTGCCAGCAGCCCAGAGACTAGCGGGAGCGAGACCCAGTACTTC
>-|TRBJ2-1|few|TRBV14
CASSLDSVQFF
TGTGCCAGCAGCCTGGACAGCGTGCAGTTCTTC
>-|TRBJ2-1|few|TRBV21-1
CASSTGPAYNEQFF
TGTGCCAGCAGCACGGGGCCCGCGTACAATGAGCAGTTCTTC
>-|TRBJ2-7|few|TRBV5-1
CASSTDPNFSYEQYF
TGCGCCAGCAGCACGGACCCCAATTTCTCCTACGAGCAGTACTTC
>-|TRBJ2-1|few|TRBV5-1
CASSPEGGLNEQFF
TGCGCCAGCAGCCCAGAGGGGGGTCTCAATGAGCAGTTCTTC
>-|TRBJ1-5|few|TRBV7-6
CASSLYPGSNQPQHF
TGTGCCAGCAGCCTTTATCCAGGTAGCAATCAGCCCCAGCATTTT
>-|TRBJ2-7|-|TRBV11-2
CASSLVAVSDEQYF
TGTGCCAGCAGCTTAGTGGCGGTTTCCGACGAGCAGTACTTC
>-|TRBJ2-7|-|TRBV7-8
CASSYGPRSSYEQYF
TGTGCCAGCAGCTACGGACCAAGGAGCTCCTACGAGCAGTACTTC
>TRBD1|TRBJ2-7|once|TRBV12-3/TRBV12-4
CASSTTGGVVSTPYEQYF
TGTGCCAGCAGCACAACAGGGGGCGTCGTTTCGACCCCCTACGAGCAGTACTTC
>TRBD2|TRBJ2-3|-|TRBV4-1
CASRPSGGADTQYF
TGCGCCAGTCGGCCTAGCGGAGGGGCAGATACGCAGTATTTT
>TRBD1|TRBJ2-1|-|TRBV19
CASQTGYEQFF
TGTGCCAGTCAGACAGGGTATGAGCAGTTCTTC
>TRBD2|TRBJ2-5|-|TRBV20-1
CSAELAGSHSTQYF
TGCAGTGCTGAACTAGCGGGAAGTCATTCGACCCAGTACTTC
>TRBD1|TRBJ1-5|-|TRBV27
CASSPGQGAFQPQHF
TGTGCCAGCAGTCCCGGACAGGGGGCGTTTCAGCCCCAGCATTTT
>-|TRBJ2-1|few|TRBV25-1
CASSDPIFHHHHEQFF
TGTGCCAGCAGTGACCCCATATTTCATCATCATCATGAGCAGTTCTTC
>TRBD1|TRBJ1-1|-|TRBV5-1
CASSLYAGGRTEAFF
TGCGCCAGCAGCTTGTACGCAGGGGGCAGGACTGAAGCTTTCTTT
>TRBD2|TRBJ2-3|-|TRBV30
CAWSVGGSGDTQYF
TGTGCCTGGAGTGTGGGGGGGAGCGGAGATACGCAGTATTTT
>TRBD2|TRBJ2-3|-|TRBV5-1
CASSALAARSTDTQYF
TGCGCCAGCAGCGCCCTAGCGGCAAGGAGCACAGATACGCAGTATTTT
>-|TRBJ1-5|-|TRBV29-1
CSVGGGGQPQHF
TGCAGCGTTGGAGGGGGAGGCCAGCCCCAGCATTTT
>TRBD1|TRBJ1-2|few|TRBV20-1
CSASDRGFDYTF
TGCAGTGCTAGCGACAGGGGGTTCGACTACACCTTC
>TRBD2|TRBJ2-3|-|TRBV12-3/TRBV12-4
CASLTSGKSTDTQYF
TGTGCCAGTTTGACTAGCGGGAAAAGCACAGATACGCAGTATTTT
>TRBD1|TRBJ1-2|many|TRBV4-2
CASRDRSNYGYTF
TGTGCCAGCCGGGACAGGTCTAACTATGGCTACACCTTC
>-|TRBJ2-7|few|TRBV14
CASSTPGSSSYEQYF
TGTGCCAGCAGCACGCCCGGGTCGAGCTCCTACGAGCAGTACTTC
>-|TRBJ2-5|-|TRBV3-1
CASSQDGRGGETQYF
TGTGCCAGCAGCCAAGATGGAAGGGGCGGAGAGACCCAGTACTTC
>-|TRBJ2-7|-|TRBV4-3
CASSQDDGGSSYNEQYF
TGCGCCAGCAGCCAAGATGACGGAGGGAGCTCCTACAATGAGCAGTACTTC
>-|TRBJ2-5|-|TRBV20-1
CSASRGGGLETQYF
TGCAGTGCCAGTCGGGGAGGAGGATTGGAGACCCAGTACTTC
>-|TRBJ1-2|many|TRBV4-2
CASSQDLGGGNYGYTF
TGTGCCAGCAGCCAAGATCTGGGGGGGGGGAACTATGGCTACACCTTC
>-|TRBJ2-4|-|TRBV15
CATSRVAQGTIQYF
TGTGCCACCAGCAGGGTTGCTCAGGGGACCATTCAGTACTTC
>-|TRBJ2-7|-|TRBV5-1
CASSWGSGGSYEQYF
TGCGCCAGCAGCTGGGGGAGTGGAGGGTCCTACGAGCAGTACTTC
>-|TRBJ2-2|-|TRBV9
CASSVRLGTGELFF
TGTGCCAGCAGCGTTCGTCTGGGGACCGGGGAGCTGTTTTTT
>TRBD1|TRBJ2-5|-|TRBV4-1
CASSQEWDRVYQETQYF
TGCGCCAGCAGCCAAGAGTGGGACAGGGTTTACCAAGAGACCCAGTACTTC
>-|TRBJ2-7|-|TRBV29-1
CSVVPFPYEQYF
TGCAGCGTGGTTCCTTTTCCCTACGAGCAGTACTTC
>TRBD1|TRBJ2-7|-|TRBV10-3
CATFGGQGASYEQYF
TGTGCCACCTTTGGGGGACAGGGGGCATCCTACGAGCAGTACTTC
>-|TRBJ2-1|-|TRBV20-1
CSAYRYNEQFF
TGCAGTGCTTATCGTTACAATGAGCAGTTCTTC
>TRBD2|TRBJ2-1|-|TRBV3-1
CASSPTIPSSGRSLDEQFF
TGTGCCAGCAGCCCCACAATACCGAGTAGCGGGAGGTCTCTAGATGAGCAGTTCTTC
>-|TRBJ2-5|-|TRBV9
CASRASDQETQYF
TGTGCCAGCCGGGCTAGCGATCAAGAGACCCAGTACTTC
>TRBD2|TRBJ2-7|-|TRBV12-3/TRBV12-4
CASSAPGLAGAYEQYF
TGTGCCAGCAGTGCACCGGGACTAGCGGGAGCCTACGAGCAGTACTTC
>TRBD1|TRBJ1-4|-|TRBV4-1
CASSETGGTNEKLFF
TGCGCCAGCAGCGAAACAGGGGGCACTAATGAAAAACTGTTTTTT
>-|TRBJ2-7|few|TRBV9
CASSPGWQNTYEQYF
TGTGCCAGCAGCCCCGGATGGCAGAACACCTACGAGCAGTACTTC